This T cell receptor (beta chain) is drawn from a study of CD8 T cells in ankylosing spondylitis. Study-wide findings and caveats: Ankylosing spondylitis blood appeared to carry a characteristic TCR beta motif of roughly eight highly homologous variants.

TCRdb analysed the 5' RACE reads with MiXCR anew, one entry per CDR3 protein. Of about 340,000 distinct CDR3 sequences detected, under 15% appear once; the ten largest clones hold 0.95% to 1.4%. Trimming took 2 bases from V and 2 from J, leaving 13 bases between them. The length of the CDR3 is 15 residues. Germline V CDR1 and CDR2: DFQATT, SNEGSKA (reference sequence). As for this clonotype: Its antigen is unidentified.

This receptor was identified in a male donor with ankylosing spondylitis or in good health (not recorded which). The sequencing input was blood, either unsorted or a sorted T cell fraction (not recorded which). This sequence joins TRBV20-1 and TRBJ2-1, with TRBD1 as a possible D gene (6 bases). CDR3 in amino acids: CSARPIQGTYNEQFF. CDR3 sequence (DNA): TGCAGTGCTAGACCTATCCAGGGGACCTACAATGAGCAGTTCTTC.